Below, one T cell receptor (beta chain) is given with its context. These data originate in a study of technical replicates of blood from several donors. Only in-frame clones appear in the TCRdb table, and some are missing; sequencing was by immunoSEQ multiplex PCR. In the table there are roughly 81,000 clones, roughly 85% of which are singletons. Losses at the gene ends were 6 bases for V and 1 base for J; bases not matched to a gene: 7. The V gene's germline CDR1 is MDHEN and CDR2 SYDVKM. This CDR3 comprises 16 residues. The V gene is TRBV28, the J gene TRBJ1-4; 8 nucleotides agree with TRBD1. The TCR comes from a human donor in good health. Some clones in this sample may be carry-over from other donors' samples. The sequenced sample was PBMCs. For the CDR3, the DNA is TGTGCCAGCAGGGACCGACAGGGGCAAACTAATGAAAAACTGTTTTTT. Translation gives CASRDRQGQTNEKLFF.